The source of this T cell receptor beta chain is a study of blood T cell repertoires in COVID-19. The overall study: Samples taken during acute and convalescent COVID-19 were collected in the United States, Italy and Spain. From T cells, B-cell-depleted T cells, or PBMCs came the material, which was cDNA or gDNA.

Original analysis: Cell counts per sample came from amplifying reference gene primers. Data came from immunoSEQ multiplex PCR; TCRdb stores just in-frame clones and leaves some out. From that table come the V and J calls and clone size; the DNA was used to work out D and trimming. The sample includes 200,000 or so clones, about 88% seen only once; the top ten take 1.5% to 2%. Germline-derived CDR1 and CDR2 are MGHDK and SYGVNS. The CDR3 is 16 amino acids. V lost 3 bases and J lost 3, with 15 bases in between. Sequencing input: peripheral blood. The chain carries TRBV25-1 and TRBJ2-1, with a possible D match to TRBD2 (6 bases). The sequence came from a man between 65 and 79 years old with acute or convalescent COVID-19. The CDR3 DNA reads as TGTGCCAGCAGTGATTCCTTAGGGACTCACTACAATGAGCAGTTCTTC. It codes for CASSDSLGTHYNEQFF.